This record looks at one T cell receptor (beta chain) sequence and its context. No antigen is known for it. No base-level quality is on record; no much larger clone is a single base apart. The sample belongs to a study of cytomegalovirus exposure and HLA in healthy donors (dated by TCRdb to 2016 to 2017). General notes on the study: According to an earlier analysis of a few hundred of the donors, some 180 million T cells yielded roughly 110 million unique TCR beta sequences and around 280 Gb of sequence data. Roughly 300 gigabases of sequencing data and around 87 million unique TCR sequences were included in an early release covering under 650 HLA-typed donors. Of the roughly 390 genotyped donors, around 81% fell in the genetic ancestry cluster associated with self-reported Caucasian donors. The study aimed to test whether cataloging public T cell receptors could reveal signatures of past pathogen exposure. The T cell repertoires of 666 subjects were profiled by immunosequencing and related to cytomegalovirus serostatus. A separate validation cohort of 90 to 150 different subjects was used in addition to the approximately 700-subject first cohort. High-throughput TCR immunosequencing, statistical association of individual TCRs with disease status, and machine learning were combined to predict cytomegalovirus infection status. In a later analysis, previously published TCR beta repertoires from about 670 donors were re-analyzed and high-resolution HLA genotyping was added so that TCR occurrence patterns could be studied. In the later analysis, no new phenotypic data were used to find candidate immune exposures; instead, reliance was placed on TCR beta sequences and their occurrence across donors. An earlier analysis of around 640 of the donors used high-throughput TCR beta sequencing to judge whether each TCR beta V gene segment behaved as functional or pseudogenic. Donor age, sex, ethnicity and CMV serostatus were compiled together with the repertoire data. A later genetic analysis used genome-wide SNP genotypes for about 65% of the 666 donors, treating that subset as a discovery cohort. All discovery cohort repertoires had been generated using a single sequencing platform. Both class I and class II loci were covered by HLA typing, at four-digit resolution. Typing coverage varied by locus: roughly 620-640 donors for A, B, C, DRB1 and DQB1; roughly 520 for DQA1; over 600 for DPA1; more than 450 for DPB1. Roughly 5 DR-DQ haplotypes were handled as single units for association and clustering because linkage in the cohort was strong. Across under 500 genotyped donors of the cohort, an average of roughly 230,000 unique TCR beta nucleotide sequences per donor were sequenced, and roughly a sixth of those sequences were non-productive.

The junction shows trimming of 2 bases on V and 3 bases on J, plus 10 bases between the germline ends. From a lookup of the germline V gene, CDR1 and CDR2 are KGHSH and LQKENI. The CDR3 has 15 amino acids, counting the end cysteine and phenylalanine. This entry keeps only the CDR3 DNA: 45 bases, framed from base 1. In total, around 600 healthy bone marrow donors made up the cohort. All cohort members were sampled while nominally healthy, although unrecorded immune exposures were likely present. The donor tested CMV seronegative and was one of the 352 seronegative cohort members. A peripheral blood sample was collected from each donor, and TCR beta sequencing was performed on peripheral blood mononuclear cells. The Qiagen DNeasy Blood Extraction Kit was used to extract genomic DNA from the blood cell samples. Points the paper makes about the study in general: The only immune exposure information available for the cohort was CMV serostatus. The 87-base-pair reads could not distinguish some IMGT-functional V segments, including TRBV6-2 and TRBV6-3, so those segments were excluded. It was suggested by the authors that the approach could potentially be generalized to other disease states and immunological phenotypes. A cluster of highly shared sequence variants was judged likely to be a technical artifact of the sequencing pipeline. Because HLA typing was unavailable for some donors at each locus, only the typed subset was used in association tests. Several of the top co-occurrence clusters appeared to be linked to parvovirus B19, influenza, CMV and Epstein-Barr virus, according to a later analysis. Over 15 rarely observed V segments, including chromosome 9 orphons, were excluded from the earlier analysis of several hundred of the donors because counts were too low. Presence/absence analyses assumed roughly uniform sequencing depth across donors, an assumption that may not hold. The classifier was reported to diagnose cytomegalovirus status with high specificity and sensitivity in both the original cohort and the validation cohort. When HLA alleles, especially DR and DQ, strongly co-occurred, attributing TCR associations to individual alleles was difficult. Most TCR sequences were observed very rarely across donors, whereas some public TCRs were present in many individuals. A further reported finding was that TCR beta sequences accurately predicted the HLA-A and HLA-B alleles for most subjects in the first cohort. In the study, roughly 160 TCR beta chains were listed as associated with cytomegalovirus. Only TCR beta chains were sequenced in this cohort, and the absence of alpha or paired-chain data limited detectable features. At a false discovery rate of 0.05, a later analysis linked approximately 18,000 TCR beta sequences to specific HLA alleles. In a later genetic analysis, a missense DCLRE1C variant was associated with V-gene and J-gene trimming of TCR beta chains, and the association was replicated in an independent cohort. A later genetic analysis reported fewer N-insertions in productive TCRs among donors in an Asian-associated ancestry cluster than the 666-donor mean. In a later analysis, most CMV-associated TCR beta chains were found to appear HLA-restricted, with HLA associations seemingly driven largely by CMV exposure. Correlated functional status among segregating V segments might reflect linkage disequilibrium, but an unknown experimental factor could not be ruled out. In a later analysis, TCR association rates were found to vary across HLA loci, with the most associated TCRs seen for DRB1 alleles and the fewest for HLA-C alleles. An earlier analysis of roughly 570 of the donors showed that most TCR beta V segments appeared in productive rearrangements either about 87% or about 30% of the time, which broadly matched IMGT annotations. In a later analysis, HLA-associated TCR beta chains showed more clonal expansion and lower generation probabilities than non-associated chains that were equally common. In vitro tests confirmed that a few of the cytomegalovirus-associated TCR beta chains recognize cytomegalovirus antigens.

The method was the immunoSEQ multiplex PCR assay. For the multiplex PCR, a mixture combining 60 forward primers for TCR Vbeta segments and 13 reverse primers for TCR Jbeta segments was used. A multiplex PCR assay on genomic DNA amplified the CDR3 region of rearranged TCR beta genes. Amplified TCR beta libraries were sequenced as 87-base-pair reads on the Illumina HiSeq System. The study's own analysis went as follows. A later analysis counted approximately 74 million unique TCR beta chains across the 666 repertoires, and around 9.9 million of these chains were shared by at least two donors. Raw reads were error-corrected and collapsed into unique sequences by a nearest-neighbor algorithm in which closely related sequences were merged to remove PCR and sequencing errors. Alignment of CDR3 sequences to IMGT reference sequences was used to assign V, D and J gene segments. For a sequence to be retained, a match of at least six nucleotides to both a V gene segment and a J gene segment was required. A rearrangement counted as productive if the CDR3 had no stop codons and remained in frame with V and J, and every other rearrangement counted as non-productive. Following IMGT convention, CDR3 was defined as the stretch from the second conserved V-encoded cysteine up to the conserved J-encoded phenylalanine. The earlier analysis of around 640 of the donors excluded sequences that lacked an unambiguous match to a single V gene segment. In an earlier analysis of a few hundred of the donors, V segments were called functional above 56.7% productive rearrangements and were called segregating when the between-donor standard deviation exceeded 5%. A statistical classification framework was built to diagnose cytomegalovirus status from the catalog of TCR beta chain sequences. In a later analysis, TCR nucleotide sequences were compared against IMGT/GENE-DB human TR gene sequences so that V and J genes could be assigned. In a later analysis, CDR3 sequences and most-parsimonious VDJ recombination scenarios were assigned using the TCRdist pipeline. In a later analysis, each TCR beta chain was defined by its CDR3 amino acid sequence together with its V-gene family, and reads without a unique V-gene family were excluded. As a way to deal with suspected cross-contamination and a sequencing artifact, a later analysis dropped nearly 600 nucleotide sequences that were highly shared and had low generation probability. For each public chain, a later analysis derived a clonal expansion index from normalized ranks of inferred template counts within each repertoire. In a later analysis, generation probabilities were computed with a VDJ recombination model fitted to out-of-frame rearrangements, and the resulting probabilities were checked against IGoR. A later analysis scored TCR-TCR, TCR-HLA and TCR-CMV co-occurrence with hypergeometric tests, applying a repertoire-size bias correction to TCR pairs. To estimate false discovery rates, a later analysis permuted the HLA or CMV assignments 20 times. A later analysis grouped co-occurring TCRs with DBSCAN, adding TCRdist sequence similarity when clustering within HLA-allele-positive subsets. Co-occurrence clustering excluded repertoires with fewer than 30,000 or more than 120,000 public chains, plus five with anomalous nucleotide sharing. The immuneACCESS repertoire file appears here via TCRdb, limited to in-frame rearrangements. These files lack a portion of the clones; in checked studies, under half of the deficit traces to unresolved V genes, and the cause of the others is not known. That table furnishes V, J and clone size, whereas the DNA furnished D and trimming. Here the sample has about 130,000 clones; roughly four fifths occur a single time. Of the sample, roughly 3.1% is held by the ten largest clones.

The sample consisted of PBMCs. The V and J genes are TRBV18 and TRBJ1-4, and possibly TRBD1, on 6 matching bases. This TCR was recovered from a man under 40 in good health and CMV-seronegative. CDR3 protein: CASSPYRESNEKLFF. In nucleotides, the sequence is TGTGCCAGCTCACCATACAGGGAGTCTAATGAAAAACTGTTTTTT.